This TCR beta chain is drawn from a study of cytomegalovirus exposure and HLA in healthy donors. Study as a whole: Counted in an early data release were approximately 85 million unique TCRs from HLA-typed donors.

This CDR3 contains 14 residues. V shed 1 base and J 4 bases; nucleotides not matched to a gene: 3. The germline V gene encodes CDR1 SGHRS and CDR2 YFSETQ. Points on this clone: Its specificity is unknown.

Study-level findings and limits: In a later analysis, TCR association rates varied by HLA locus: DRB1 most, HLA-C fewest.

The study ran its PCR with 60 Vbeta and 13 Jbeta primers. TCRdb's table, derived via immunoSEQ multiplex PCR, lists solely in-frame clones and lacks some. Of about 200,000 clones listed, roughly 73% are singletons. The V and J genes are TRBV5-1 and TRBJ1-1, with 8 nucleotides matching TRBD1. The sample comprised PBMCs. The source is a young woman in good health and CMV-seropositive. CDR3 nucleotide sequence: TGCGCCAGCAGCTTGAGTACAGGGGGCACTGAAGCTTTCTTT. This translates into CASSLSTGGTEAFF.